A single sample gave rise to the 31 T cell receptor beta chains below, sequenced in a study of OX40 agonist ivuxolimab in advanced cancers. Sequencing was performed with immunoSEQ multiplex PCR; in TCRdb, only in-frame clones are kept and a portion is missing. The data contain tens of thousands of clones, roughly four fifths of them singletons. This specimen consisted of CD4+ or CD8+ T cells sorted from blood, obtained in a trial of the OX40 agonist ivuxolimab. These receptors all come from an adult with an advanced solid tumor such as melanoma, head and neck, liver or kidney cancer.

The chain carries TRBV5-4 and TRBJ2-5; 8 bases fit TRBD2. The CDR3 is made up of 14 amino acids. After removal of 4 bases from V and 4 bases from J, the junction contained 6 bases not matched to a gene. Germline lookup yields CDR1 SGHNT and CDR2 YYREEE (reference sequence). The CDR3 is CASSRSGGGETQYF. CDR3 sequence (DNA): TGTGCCAGCAGCCGGAGCGGGGGCGGAGAGACCCAGTACTTC.

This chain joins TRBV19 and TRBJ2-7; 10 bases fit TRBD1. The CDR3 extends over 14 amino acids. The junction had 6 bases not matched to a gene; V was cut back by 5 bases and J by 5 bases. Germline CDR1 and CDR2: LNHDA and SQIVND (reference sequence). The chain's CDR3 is CASSPTGTGDEQYF. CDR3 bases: TGTGCCAGTAGTCCTACCGGGACAGGGGACGAGCAGTACTTC.

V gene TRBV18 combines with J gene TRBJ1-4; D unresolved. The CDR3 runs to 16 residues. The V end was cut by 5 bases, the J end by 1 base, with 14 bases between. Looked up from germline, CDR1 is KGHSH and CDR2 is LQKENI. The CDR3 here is CASSSLEGVTNEKLFF. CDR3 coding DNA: TGTGCCAGCTCATCCCTTGAGGGCGTAACTAATGAAAAACTGTTTTTT.

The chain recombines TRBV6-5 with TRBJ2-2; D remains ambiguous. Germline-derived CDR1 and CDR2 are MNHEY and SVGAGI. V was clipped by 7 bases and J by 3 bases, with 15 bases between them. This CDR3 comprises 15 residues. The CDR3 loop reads CASINHLSHTGELFF. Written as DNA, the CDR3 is TGTGCCAGCATTAACCACCTATCGCACACCGGGGAGCTGTTTTTT.

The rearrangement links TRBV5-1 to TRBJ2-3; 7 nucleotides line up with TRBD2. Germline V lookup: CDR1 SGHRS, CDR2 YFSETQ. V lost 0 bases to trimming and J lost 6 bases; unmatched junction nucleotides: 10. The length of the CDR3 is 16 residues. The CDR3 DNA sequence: TGCGCCAGCAGCTTGGCCAGACTCCGGGAGGCCGATACGCAGTATTTT. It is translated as CASSLARLREADTQYF.

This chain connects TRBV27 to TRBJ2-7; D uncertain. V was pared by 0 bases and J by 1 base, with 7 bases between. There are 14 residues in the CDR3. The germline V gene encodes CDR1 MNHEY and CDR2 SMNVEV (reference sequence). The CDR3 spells CASSLSLGSYEQYF. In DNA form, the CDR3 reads TGTGCCAGCAGTTTATCTTTGGGATCCTACGAGCAGTACTTC.

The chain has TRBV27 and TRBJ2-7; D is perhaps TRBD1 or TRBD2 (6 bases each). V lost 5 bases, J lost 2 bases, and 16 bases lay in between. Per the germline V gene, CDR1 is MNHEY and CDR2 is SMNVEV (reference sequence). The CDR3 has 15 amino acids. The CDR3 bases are TGTGCCAGCAGTCACCCCAGGGGAGGAACCTACGAGCAGTACTTC. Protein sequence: CASSHPRGGTYEQYF.

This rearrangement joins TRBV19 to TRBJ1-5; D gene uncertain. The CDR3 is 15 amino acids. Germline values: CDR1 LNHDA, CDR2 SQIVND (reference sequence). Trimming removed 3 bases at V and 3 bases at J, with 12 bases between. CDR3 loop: CASSIRTDSNQPQHF. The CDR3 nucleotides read TGTGCCAGTAGTATCCGGACGGACTCCAATCAGCCCCAGCATTTT.

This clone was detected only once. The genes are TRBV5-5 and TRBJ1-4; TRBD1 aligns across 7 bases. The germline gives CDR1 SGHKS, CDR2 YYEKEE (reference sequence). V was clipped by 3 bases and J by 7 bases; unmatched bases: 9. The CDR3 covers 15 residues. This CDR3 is CASSYEGAGGEKLFF. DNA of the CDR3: TGTGCCAGCAGCTACGAGGGGGCAGGCGGTGAAAAACTGTTTTTT.

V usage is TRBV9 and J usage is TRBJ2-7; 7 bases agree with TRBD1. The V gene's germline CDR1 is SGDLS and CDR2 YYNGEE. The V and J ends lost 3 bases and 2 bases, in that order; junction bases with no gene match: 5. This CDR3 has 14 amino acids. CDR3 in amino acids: CASSGSTGTYEQYF. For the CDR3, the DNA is TGTGCCAGCAGCGGATCGACAGGGACCTACGAGCAGTACTTC. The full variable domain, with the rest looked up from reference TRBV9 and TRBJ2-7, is DSGVTQTPKHLITATGQRVTLRCSPRSGDLSVYWYQQSLDQGLQFLIQYYNGEERAKGNILERFSAQQFPDLHSELNLSSLELGDSALYFCASSGSTGTYEQYFGPGTRLTVT.

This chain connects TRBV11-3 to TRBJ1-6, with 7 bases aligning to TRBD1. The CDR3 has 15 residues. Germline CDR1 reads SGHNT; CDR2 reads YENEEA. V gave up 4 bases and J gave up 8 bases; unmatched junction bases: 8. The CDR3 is CASSYGGGSDSPLHF. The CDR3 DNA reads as TGTGCCAGCAGCTATGGAGGGGGCTCGGATTCACCCCTCCACTTT.

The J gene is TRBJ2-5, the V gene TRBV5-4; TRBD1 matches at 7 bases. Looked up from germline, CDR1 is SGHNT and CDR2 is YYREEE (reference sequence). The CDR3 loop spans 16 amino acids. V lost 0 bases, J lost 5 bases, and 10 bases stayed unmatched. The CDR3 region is CASSLGGWTGRETQYF. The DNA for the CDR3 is TGTGCCAGCAGCTTGGGTGGTTGGACAGGCCGGGAGACCCAGTACTTC.

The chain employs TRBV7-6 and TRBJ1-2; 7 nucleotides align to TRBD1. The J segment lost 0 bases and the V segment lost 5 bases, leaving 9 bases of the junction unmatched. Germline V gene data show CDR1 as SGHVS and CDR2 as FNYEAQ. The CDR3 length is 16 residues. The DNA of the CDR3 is TGTGCCAGCAGCATTCAGGGGGGCGTGTCTAACTATGGCTACACCTTC. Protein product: CASSIQGGVSNYGYTF.

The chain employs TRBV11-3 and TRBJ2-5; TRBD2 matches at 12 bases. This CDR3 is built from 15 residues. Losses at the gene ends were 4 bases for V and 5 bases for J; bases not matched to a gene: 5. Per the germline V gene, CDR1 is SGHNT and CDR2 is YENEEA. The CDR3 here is CASSSPTSGSETQYF. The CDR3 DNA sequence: TGTGCCAGCAGCTCCCCGACTAGCGGGAGTGAGACCCAGTACTTC.

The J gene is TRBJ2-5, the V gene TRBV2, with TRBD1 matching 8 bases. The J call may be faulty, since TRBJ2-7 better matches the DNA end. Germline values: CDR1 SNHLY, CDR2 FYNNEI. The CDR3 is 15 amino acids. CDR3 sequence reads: CASSPRTGRSYEQYF. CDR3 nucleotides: TGTGCCAGCAGTCCCCGGACAGGGCGGAGTTACGAGCAGTACTTC.

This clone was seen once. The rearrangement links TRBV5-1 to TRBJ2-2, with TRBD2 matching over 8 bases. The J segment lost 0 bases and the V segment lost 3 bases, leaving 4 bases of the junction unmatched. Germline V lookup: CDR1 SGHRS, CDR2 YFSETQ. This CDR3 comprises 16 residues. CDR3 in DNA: TGCGCCAGCAGCTCCGGCGGGGGGCCGAACACCGGGGAGCTGTTTTTT. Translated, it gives CASSSGGGPNTGELFF.

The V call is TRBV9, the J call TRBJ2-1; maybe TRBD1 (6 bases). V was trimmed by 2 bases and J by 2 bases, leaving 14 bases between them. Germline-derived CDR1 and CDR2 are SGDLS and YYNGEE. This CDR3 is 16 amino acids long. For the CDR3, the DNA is TGTGCCAGCAGCGTCGTTCTGGGGGCGGCCTACAATGAGCAGTTCTTC. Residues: CASSVVLGAAYNEQFF. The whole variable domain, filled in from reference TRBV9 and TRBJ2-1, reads DSGVTQTPKHLITATGQRVTLRCSPRSGDLSVYWYQQSLDQGLQFLIQYYNGEERAKGNILERFSAQQFPDLHSELNLSSLELGDSALYFCASSVVLGAAYNEQFFGPGTRLTVL.

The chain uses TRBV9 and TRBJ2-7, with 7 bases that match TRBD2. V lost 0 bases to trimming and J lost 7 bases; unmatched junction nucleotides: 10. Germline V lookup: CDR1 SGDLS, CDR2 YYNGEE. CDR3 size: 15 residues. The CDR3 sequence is CASSVGTGGKREQYF. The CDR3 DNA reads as TGTGCCAGCAGCGTAGGCACCGGGGGGAAGAGGGAGCAGTACTTC.

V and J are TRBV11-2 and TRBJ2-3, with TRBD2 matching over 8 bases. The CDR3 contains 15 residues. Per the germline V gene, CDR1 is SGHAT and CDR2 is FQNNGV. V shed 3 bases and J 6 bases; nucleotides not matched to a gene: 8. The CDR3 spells CASSLLEGGGDTQYF. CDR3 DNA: TGTGCCAGCAGCTTGCTTGAGGGCGGGGGGGATACGCAGTATTTT.

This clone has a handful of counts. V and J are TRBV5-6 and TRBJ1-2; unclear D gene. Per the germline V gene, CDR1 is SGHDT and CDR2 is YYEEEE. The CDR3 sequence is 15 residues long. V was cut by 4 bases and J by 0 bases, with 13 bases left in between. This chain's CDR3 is CASSRWADANYGYTF. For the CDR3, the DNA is TGTGCCAGCAGCCGTTGGGCGGATGCTAACTATGGCTACACCTTC.

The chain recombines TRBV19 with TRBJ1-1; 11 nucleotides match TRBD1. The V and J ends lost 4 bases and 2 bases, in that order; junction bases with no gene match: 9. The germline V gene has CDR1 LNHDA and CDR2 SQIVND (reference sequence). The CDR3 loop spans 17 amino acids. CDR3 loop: CASSTRTGGMANTEAFF. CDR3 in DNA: TGTGCCAGTAGTACCCGGACAGGGGGCATGGCAAACACTGAAGCTTTCTTT.

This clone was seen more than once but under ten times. CDR3 protein: CASSLGQGRRVRSNQPQHF. In nucleotides, the CDR3 is TGTGCCAGCAGCTTAGGCCAGGGTCGGCGAGTCCGGAGCAATCAGCCCCAGCATTTT. This rearrangement joins TRBV7-8 to TRBJ1-5, with TRBD1 as a possible D gene (5 bases). Germline CDR1 SGHVS, CDR2 FQNEAQ. Trimming pared 1 base from V and 1 base from J, leaving 20 bases between. The length of the CDR3 is 19 residues.

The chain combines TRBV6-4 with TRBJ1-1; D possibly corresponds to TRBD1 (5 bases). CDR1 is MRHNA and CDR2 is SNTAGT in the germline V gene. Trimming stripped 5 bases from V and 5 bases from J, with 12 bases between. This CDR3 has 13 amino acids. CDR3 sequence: CASSQNRGTEAFF. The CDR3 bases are TGTGCCAGCAGTCAGAACCGGGGGACTGAAGCTTTCTTT.

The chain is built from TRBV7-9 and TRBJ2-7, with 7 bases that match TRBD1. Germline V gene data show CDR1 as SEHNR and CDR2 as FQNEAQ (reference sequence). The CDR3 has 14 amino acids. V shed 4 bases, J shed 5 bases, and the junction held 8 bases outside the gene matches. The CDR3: CASSSDRVTHEQYF. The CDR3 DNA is TGTGCCAGCAGCTCCGACAGGGTTACCCACGAGCAGTACTTC.

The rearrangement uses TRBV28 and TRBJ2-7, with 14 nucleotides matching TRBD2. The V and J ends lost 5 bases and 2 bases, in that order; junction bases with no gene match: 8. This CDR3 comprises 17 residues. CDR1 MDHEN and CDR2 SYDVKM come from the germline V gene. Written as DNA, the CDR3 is TGTGCCAGCAGTACCCCAGGGACTAGCGGGGGCACCTACGAGCAGTACTTC. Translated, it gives CASSTPGTSGGTYEQYF.

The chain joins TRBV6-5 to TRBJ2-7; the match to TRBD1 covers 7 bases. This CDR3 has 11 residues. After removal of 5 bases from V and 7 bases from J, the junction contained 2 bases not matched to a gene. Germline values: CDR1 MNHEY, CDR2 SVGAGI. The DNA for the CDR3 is TGTGCCAGCAGTCCAGGGGGTGAGCAGTACTTC. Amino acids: CASSPGGEQYF.

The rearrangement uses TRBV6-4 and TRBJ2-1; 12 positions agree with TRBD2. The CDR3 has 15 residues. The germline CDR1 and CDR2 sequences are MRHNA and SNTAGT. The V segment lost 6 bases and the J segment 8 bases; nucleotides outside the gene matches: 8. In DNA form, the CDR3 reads TGTGCCAGCAGCCCCCTAGCGGGGGGGCTCTATGAGCAGTTCTTC. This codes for CASSPLAGGLYEQFF.

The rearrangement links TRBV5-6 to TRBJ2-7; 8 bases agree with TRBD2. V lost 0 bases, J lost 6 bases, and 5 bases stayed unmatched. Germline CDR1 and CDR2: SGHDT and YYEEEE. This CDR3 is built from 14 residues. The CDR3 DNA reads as TGTGCCAGCAGCTTGGTGCGGGGGGCGGCCGAGCAGTACTTC. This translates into CASSLVRGAAEQYF.

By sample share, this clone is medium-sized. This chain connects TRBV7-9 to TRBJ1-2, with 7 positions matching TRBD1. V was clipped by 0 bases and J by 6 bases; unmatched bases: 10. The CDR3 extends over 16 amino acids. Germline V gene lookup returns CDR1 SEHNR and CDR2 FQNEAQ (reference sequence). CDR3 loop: CASSLAGWTGGDGYTF. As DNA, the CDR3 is TGTGCCAGCAGCTTAGCGGGGTGGACAGGCGGGGATGGCTACACCTTC.

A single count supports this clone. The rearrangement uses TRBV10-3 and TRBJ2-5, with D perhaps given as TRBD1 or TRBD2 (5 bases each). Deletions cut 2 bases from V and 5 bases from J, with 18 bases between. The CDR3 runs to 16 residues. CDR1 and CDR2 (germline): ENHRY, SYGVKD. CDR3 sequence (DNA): TGTGCCATCAGTGAGGAGGGGAGAGGTCCCGGGGAGACCCAGTACTTC. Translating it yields CAISEEGRGPGETQYF.

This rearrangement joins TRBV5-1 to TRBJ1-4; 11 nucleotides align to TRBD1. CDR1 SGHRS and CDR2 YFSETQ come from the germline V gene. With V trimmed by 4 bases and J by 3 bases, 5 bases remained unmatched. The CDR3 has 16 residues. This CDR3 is CASSLGQGASNEKLFF. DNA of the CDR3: TGCGCCAGCAGCCTAGGACAGGGGGCGTCTAATGAAAAACTGTTTTTT.